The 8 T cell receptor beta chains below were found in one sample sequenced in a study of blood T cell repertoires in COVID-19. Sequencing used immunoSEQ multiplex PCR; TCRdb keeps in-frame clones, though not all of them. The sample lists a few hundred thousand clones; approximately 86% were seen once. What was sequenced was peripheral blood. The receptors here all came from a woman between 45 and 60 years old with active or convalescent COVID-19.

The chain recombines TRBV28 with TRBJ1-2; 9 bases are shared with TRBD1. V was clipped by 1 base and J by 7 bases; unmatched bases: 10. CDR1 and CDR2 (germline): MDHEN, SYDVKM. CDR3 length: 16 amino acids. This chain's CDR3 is CASSLLAGQGYSGYTF. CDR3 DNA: TGTGCCAGCAGTTTATTAGCGGGACAGGGTTACTCTGGCTACACCTTC.

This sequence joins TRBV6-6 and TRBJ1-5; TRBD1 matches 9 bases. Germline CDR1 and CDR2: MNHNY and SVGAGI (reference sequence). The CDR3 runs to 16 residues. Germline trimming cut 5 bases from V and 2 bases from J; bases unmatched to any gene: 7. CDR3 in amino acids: CASSAQGARGNQPQHF. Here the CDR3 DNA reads TGTGCCAGCAGTGCACAGGGGGCGAGGGGCAATCAGCCCCAGCATTTT.

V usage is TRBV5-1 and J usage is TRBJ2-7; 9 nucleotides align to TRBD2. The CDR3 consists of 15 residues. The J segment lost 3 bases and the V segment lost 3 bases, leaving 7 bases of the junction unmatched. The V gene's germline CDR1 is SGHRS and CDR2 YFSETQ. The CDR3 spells CASSSIAGVGYEQYF. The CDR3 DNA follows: TGCGCCAGCAGCTCAATAGCGGGAGTTGGCTACGAGCAGTACTTC.

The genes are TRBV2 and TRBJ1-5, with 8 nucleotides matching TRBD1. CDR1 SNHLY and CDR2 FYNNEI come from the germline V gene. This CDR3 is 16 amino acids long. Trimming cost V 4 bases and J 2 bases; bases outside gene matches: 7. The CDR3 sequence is CASSAQGARGNQPQHF. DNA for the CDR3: TGTGCCAGCAGTGCCCAGGGGGCGCGTGGCAATCAGCCCCAGCATTTT.

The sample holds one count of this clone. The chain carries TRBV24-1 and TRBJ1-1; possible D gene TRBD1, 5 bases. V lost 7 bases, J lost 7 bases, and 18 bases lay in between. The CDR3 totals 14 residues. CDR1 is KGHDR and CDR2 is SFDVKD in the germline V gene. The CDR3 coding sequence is TGTGCCACCAGGGAGCTACAGGACACATATGAAGCTTTCTTT. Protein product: CATRELQDTYEAFF.

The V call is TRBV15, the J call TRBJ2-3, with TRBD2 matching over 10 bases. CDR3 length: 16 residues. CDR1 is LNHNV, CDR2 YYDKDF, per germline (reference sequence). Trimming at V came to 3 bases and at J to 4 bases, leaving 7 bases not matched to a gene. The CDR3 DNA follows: TGTGCCACCAGCAGGACTGGGACTAGCGTTGCAGATACGCAGTATTTT. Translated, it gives CATSRTGTSVADTQYF.

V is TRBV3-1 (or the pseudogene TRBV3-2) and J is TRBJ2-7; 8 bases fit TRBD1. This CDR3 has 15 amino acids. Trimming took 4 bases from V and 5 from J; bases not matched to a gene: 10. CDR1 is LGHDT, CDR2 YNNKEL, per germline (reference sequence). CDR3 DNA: TGTGCCAGCAGCCCGGTCGGGGACAGGTCCCACGAGCAGTACTTC. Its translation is CASSPVGDRSHEQYF.

In DNA, the CDR3 is TGTGCCAGCAGTTCGACAGGGAGAGGGAAGGATGGCTACACCTTC. As protein: CASSSTGRGKDGYTF. The chain is built from TRBV21-1 and TRBJ1-2; the table calls TRBD1, which could not be checked here. TRBV21-1 is an annotated pseudogene. The CDR3 covers 15 residues.